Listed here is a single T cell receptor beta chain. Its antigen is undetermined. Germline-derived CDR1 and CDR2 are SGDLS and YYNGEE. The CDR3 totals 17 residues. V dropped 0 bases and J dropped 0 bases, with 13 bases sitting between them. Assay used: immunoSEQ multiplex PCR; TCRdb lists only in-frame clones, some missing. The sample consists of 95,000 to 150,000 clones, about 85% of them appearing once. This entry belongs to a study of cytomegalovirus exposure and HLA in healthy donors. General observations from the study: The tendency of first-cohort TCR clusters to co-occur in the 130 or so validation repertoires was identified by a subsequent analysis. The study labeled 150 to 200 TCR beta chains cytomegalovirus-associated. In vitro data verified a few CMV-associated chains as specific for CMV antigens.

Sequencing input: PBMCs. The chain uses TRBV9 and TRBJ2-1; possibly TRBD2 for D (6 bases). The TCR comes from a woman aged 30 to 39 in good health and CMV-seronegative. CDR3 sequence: CASSVELAGSSYNEQFF. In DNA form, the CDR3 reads TGTGCCAGCAGCGTAGAACTAGCCGGGAGCTCCTACAATGAGCAGTTCTTC.